The present TCR beta chain was sequenced within a study of vaccination and CD4 T cells after COVID-19. Study-level information: Four females and six males made up the convalescents, with two Hispanic. SARS-CoV-2, HCoV-NL63, HCoV-OC43 and HCoV-229E supplied the overlapping spike peptides used to stimulate cells.

V lost 0 bases and J lost 5; bases outside the gene matches: 4. From germline, CDR1 is KGHDR and CDR2 SFDVKD. The CDR3 runs to 16 residues. Remarks on this clonotype: The antigen remains undetermined.

The Oncomine TCR Beta short-read assay sequenced DNA from cultured CD4+ T cells. Using the QIAamp micro DNA kit, genomic DNA was extracted from the CD4+ T cells that had been cultured. One entry per CDR3 protein results from TCRdb running MiXCR on the PCR reads. The table includes 20,000 to 30,000 distinct CDR3 sequences, roughly 46% detected once. Stated time point: late sampling 161 to 241 days after vaccination in three convalescent patients. The treatment here: roughly ten-day PBMC culture with coronavirus spike peptide pools or control peptides (ViraFEST assay). The sample consisted of CD4+ T cells from blood, cultured in vitro, taken about 7 months after SARS-CoV-2 vaccination. The chain employs TRBV24-1 and TRBJ2-2; 8 nucleotides match TRBD1. The clonotype originates from a human donor who had recovered from COVID-19. CDR3 loop: CATSDLRQGRTGELFF. DNA for the CDR3: TGTGCCACCAGTGATTTGCGACAGGGGAGGACCGGGGAGCTGTTTTTT.